Following are 24 T cell receptor beta chains from one sample sequenced in a study of blood T cell repertoires in COVID-19. Sequencing used immunoSEQ multiplex PCR; TCRdb keeps in-frame clones, though not all of them. The sample yields about 440,000 clones, about 89% seen once. The sequenced material came from peripheral blood. These receptors all come from a woman in her twenties or thirties with acute or convalescent COVID-19.

The chain carries TRBV19 and TRBJ1-1, with 9 bases aligning to TRBD1. In germline, CDR1 is LNHDA, CDR2 SQIVND (reference sequence). The CDR3 has 16 amino acids. The V and J ends lost 2 bases and 0 bases, in that order; junction bases with no gene match: 4. CDR3 sequence (DNA): TGTGCCAGTAGTATAATGGACAGGGGCTTGAACACTGAAGCTTTCTTT. Its translation: CASSIMDRGLNTEAFF. Looking up the rest from reference TRBV19 and TRBJ1-1 gives the full variable domain: DGGITQSPKYLFRKEGQNVTLSCEQNLNHDAMYWYRQDPGQGLRLIYYSQIVNDFQKGDIAEGYSVSREKKESFPLTVTSAQKNPTAFYLCASSIMDRGLNTEAFFGQGTRLTVV.

This clone appeared once. V usage is TRBV11-2 and J usage is TRBJ2-1; D is perhaps TRBD2 (6 bases). V was trimmed by 5 bases and J by 6 bases, leaving 14 bases between them. Looked up from germline, CDR1 is SGHAT and CDR2 is FQNNGV. There are 14 residues in the CDR3. This CDR3 is CASSPTSGVNEQFF. Written as DNA, the CDR3 is TGTGCCAGCAGCCCTACGTCGGGGGTCAATGAGCAGTTCTTC.

The chain has TRBV10-3 and TRBJ2-7; 8 bases agree with TRBD1. The CDR3 is 15 amino acids. The V and J ends lost 4 bases and 5 bases, in that order; junction bases with no gene match: 10. Germline values: CDR1 ENHRY, CDR2 SYGVKD. In nucleotides, the CDR3 is TGTGCCATCAGTGGAGGGACAGGCAGTTGGGACGAGCAGTACTTC. Protein product: CAISGGTGSWDEQYF.

The chain is built from TRBV24-1 and TRBJ2-5; tentative D call: TRBD1 (6 bases). CDR3 length: 16 residues. Deletions cut 9 bases from V and 2 bases from J, with 21 bases between. Germline V CDR1 and CDR2: KGHDR, SFDVKD. DNA of the CDR3: TGTGCCACCGGGACCCTCGGAGGTGGACAGCAAGAGACCCAGTACTTC. Translated, it gives CATGTLGGGQQETQYF.

V and J are TRBV5-1 and TRBJ2-7; 9 bases agree with TRBD1. CDR3 size: 18 residues. V dropped 0 bases and J dropped 6; count of bases not matched to a gene: 16. Germline values: CDR1 SGHRS, CDR2 YFSETQ. Written as DNA, the CDR3 is TGCGCCAGCAGCTTGGCGGGGCGGGACAGGGTCTTTGGGTCCGAGCAGTACTTC. Residues: CASSLAGRDRVFGSEQYF.

In this sample, this clone turned up a few times. This rearrangement joins TRBV7-6 to TRBJ2-5, with D perhaps matching TRBD2 (6 bases). The germline CDR1 and CDR2 sequences are SGHVS and FNYEAQ. The CDR3 totals 15 residues. Trimming took 1 base from V and 3 from J, leaving 12 bases between them. The CDR3 reads CASSLGVGGEETQYF. The CDR3, as DNA: TGTGCCAGCAGCTTAGGGGTTGGCGGGGAAGAGACCCAGTACTTC.

The rearrangement joins TRBV14 to TRBJ2-1; unclear D gene. The CDR3 totals 12 residues. Germline V gene sequence: CDR1 SGHDN, CDR2 FVKESK. V lost 3 bases and J 4 bases, leaving 4 bases between the germline ends. This CDR3 is CASSHGYNEQFF. The DNA of the CDR3 is TGTGCCAGCAGCCACGGGTACAATGAGCAGTTCTTC.

This rearrangement joins TRBV28 to TRBJ2-1, with 7 positions matching TRBD1. CDR1 is MDHEN, CDR2 SYDVKM, per germline. The CDR3 has 14 amino acids. Unmatched junction bases numbered 8, after V lost 5 bases and J lost 7 bases. Written as DNA, the CDR3 is TGTGCCAGCAGTAAAAGGACAGGCCGGAATGAGCAGTTCTTC. Its translation: CASSKRTGRNEQFF.

The chain recombines TRBV4-1 with TRBJ2-1, with TRBD1 identical over 8 bases. This CDR3 region has 14 residues. From germline, CDR1 is MGHRA and CDR2 YSYEKL. J lost 8 bases, V lost 1 base, and 4 bases had no gene match. Written as DNA, the CDR3 is TGCGCCAGCAGCCAAGGACAGGGGCACGATGAGCAGTTCTTC. This gives the protein CASSQGQGHDEQFF.

This clone was observed a single time. The J gene is TRBJ1-3, the V gene TRBV19; a weak D match, TRBD1 (6 bases). This CDR3 spans 13 amino acids. V lost 9 bases and J 0 bases, leaving 9 bases between the germline ends. Germline V CDR1 and CDR2: LNHDA, SQIVND (reference sequence). DNA for the CDR3: TGTGCCAGCGGCAGGGGCTCTGGAAACACCATATATTTT. This encodes CASGRGSGNTIYF.

This chain uses TRBV7-3 with TRBJ1-5; 9 nucleotides align to TRBD1. Per the germline V gene, CDR1 is SGHTA and CDR2 is FQGTGA. The CDR3 is made up of 19 amino acids. The trim removed 1 base at V and 2 bases at J, leaving 12 bases unmatched. CDR3 DNA sequence: TGTGCCAGCAGCTTAAGTTGGGACAGGGTAGCCTGGGGCAATCAGCCCCAGCATTTT. Protein sequence: CASSLSWDRVAWGNQPQHF.

The gene calls are TRBV3-1 (or the pseudogene TRBV3-2) and TRBJ1-5; D ambiguous. V lost 4 bases, J lost 2 bases, and 9 bases lay in between. Germline loops: CDR1 LGHDT, CDR2 YNNKEL (reference sequence). This CDR3 region has 14 residues. DNA for the CDR3: TGTGCCAGCAGCCGCTCGAGCGGCAATCAGCCCCAGCATTTT. Protein sequence: CASSRSSGNQPQHF.

This clone occurred once. The J gene is TRBJ1-5, the V gene TRBV19; maybe TRBD1 (6 bases). The CDR3 totals 19 residues. V was pared by 2 bases and J by 2 bases, with 22 bases between. In germline, CDR1 is LNHDA, CDR2 SQIVND (reference sequence). Here the CDR3 reads CASSIRLGGGAPGNQPQHF. The CDR3 region has the DNA TGTGCCAGTAGTATAAGGTTAGGGGGGGGCGCCCCGGGCAATCAGCCCCAGCATTTT.

V and J are TRBV7-3 and TRBJ2-5, with D maybe TRBD1 (6 bases). The CDR3 spans 18 residues. V lost 2 bases and J 0 bases, leaving 19 bases between the germline ends. The germline gives CDR1 SGHTA, CDR2 FQGTGA. The CDR3: CASSLGGTRIWYQETQYF. The CDR3 DNA reads as TGTGCCAGCAGCTTAGGGGGCACCCGAATTTGGTACCAAGAGACCCAGTACTTC.

V usage is TRBV7-6 and J usage is TRBJ1-6; possibly TRBD1 for D (6 bases). The V and J ends lost 6 bases and 10 bases respectively, with 16 bases between them. CDR1 is SGHVS, CDR2 FNYEAQ, per germline. The CDR3 consists of 14 residues. The CDR3 DNA sequence: TGTGCCAGCAGTCATATACAGGGATCCTCACCCCTCCACTTT. Its translation is CASSHIQGSSPLHF.

The chain has TRBV27 and TRBJ2-7, with TRBD1 matching over 7 bases. The CDR3 is 12 residues long. Per germline, CDR1 MNHEY and CDR2 SMNVEV (reference sequence). V lost 4 bases and J lost 6; bases outside the gene matches: 3. The CDR3 DNA sequence: TGTGCCAGCAGTTCGACAGGGCTCGAGCAGTACTTC. This sequence encodes CASSSTGLEQYF.

The rearrangement joins TRBV5-4 to TRBJ2-3; 10 bases are a match to TRBD2. The CDR3 runs 15 residues. The V gene end was trimmed by 4 bases and the J gene end by 5 bases; junction bases not matched to a gene: 7. Germline V lookup: CDR1 SGHNT, CDR2 YYREEE (reference sequence). In DNA form, the CDR3 reads TGTGCCAGCAGCGCGGCTAGCGGGGGAAAAGATACGCAGTATTTT. Encoded protein: CASSAASGGKDTQYF.

A word on this clone: The sample contains more than one DNA sequence encoding this CDR3. The chain recombines TRBV13 with TRBJ1-1; TRBD1 is a possible D gene (6 bases). V lost 0 bases and J 4 bases, leaving 9 bases between the germline ends. This CDR3 contains 14 residues. The germline V gene has CDR1 PRHDT and CDR2 FYEKMQ (reference sequence). The CDR3 region is CASSLGRGGTEAFF. CDR3 DNA sequence: TGTGCCAGCAGCTTAGGACGAGGGGGCACTGAAGCTTTCTTT.

The chain has TRBV27 and TRBJ2-3, with TRBD2 identical over 11 bases. This CDR3 is built from 19 residues. The ends lost 5 bases at V and 3 bases at J; junction bases unmatched: 16. CDR1 and CDR2 (germline): MNHEY, SMNVEV (reference sequence). CDR3 sequence reads: CASSPQLTSGDVLTDTQYF. In DNA, the CDR3 is TGTGCCAGCAGTCCGCAACTGACTAGCGGGGACGTCCTTACAGATACGCAGTATTTT.

The rearrangement uses TRBV7-2 and TRBJ2-2; TRBD1 might be the D (6 bases). Germline lookup yields CDR1 SGHTA and CDR2 FQGNSA. This CDR3 has 16 amino acids. V was cut by 4 bases and J by 5 bases, with 17 bases left in between. For the CDR3, the DNA is TGTGCCAGCAGCTACGTACAGGGTTGGGGGACCGGGGAGCTGTTTTTT. As protein: CASSYVQGWGTGELFF.

This chain uses TRBV6-5 with TRBJ2-5; a possible D gene is TRBD2 (5 bases). Trimming removed 6 bases from V and 5 bases from J, with 10 bases in between. Per the germline V gene, CDR1 is MNHEY and CDR2 is SVGAGI. The CDR3 spans 12 residues. The CDR3: CASRDPGETQYF. CDR3 DNA sequence: TGTGCCAGCAGAGATCCGGGGGAGACCCAGTACTTC.

Written as DNA, the CDR3 is TGTGCCAGCAGCCCAGGGGACTATTTGTCAGATACGCAGTATTTT. This encodes CASSPGDYLSDTQYF. The chain recombines TRBV5-7 with TRBJ2-3, with D tentatively TRBD2 (7 bases). TRBV5-7 is labeled an ORF, and its function is uncertain. The CDR3 sequence is 15 residues long. V was pared by 4 bases and J by 4 bases, with 16 bases between.

The V call is TRBV30, the J call TRBJ1-1, with D perhaps TRBD1 (6 bases). CDR1 is GTSNPN, CDR2 SVGIG, per germline (reference sequence). Trimming pared 2 bases from V and 7 bases from J, leaving 11 bases between. This CDR3 has 12 residues. The CDR3 region is CAWSTGIYEAFF. The CDR3 DNA sequence: TGTGCCTGGAGTACAGGGATCTATGAAGCTTTCTTT.

The chain couples TRBV6-4 to TRBJ2-1; tentatively, D is TRBD1 (6 bases). The CDR3 sequence is 13 residues long. The germline V and J ends were trimmed by 4 bases and 5 bases, with 9 bases remaining between them. Germline V lookup: CDR1 MRHNA, CDR2 SNTAGT. The CDR3 DNA sequence: TGTGCCAGCAGTGCACAGGGCCACAATGAGCAGTTCTTC. Encoded protein: CASSAQGHNEQFF.